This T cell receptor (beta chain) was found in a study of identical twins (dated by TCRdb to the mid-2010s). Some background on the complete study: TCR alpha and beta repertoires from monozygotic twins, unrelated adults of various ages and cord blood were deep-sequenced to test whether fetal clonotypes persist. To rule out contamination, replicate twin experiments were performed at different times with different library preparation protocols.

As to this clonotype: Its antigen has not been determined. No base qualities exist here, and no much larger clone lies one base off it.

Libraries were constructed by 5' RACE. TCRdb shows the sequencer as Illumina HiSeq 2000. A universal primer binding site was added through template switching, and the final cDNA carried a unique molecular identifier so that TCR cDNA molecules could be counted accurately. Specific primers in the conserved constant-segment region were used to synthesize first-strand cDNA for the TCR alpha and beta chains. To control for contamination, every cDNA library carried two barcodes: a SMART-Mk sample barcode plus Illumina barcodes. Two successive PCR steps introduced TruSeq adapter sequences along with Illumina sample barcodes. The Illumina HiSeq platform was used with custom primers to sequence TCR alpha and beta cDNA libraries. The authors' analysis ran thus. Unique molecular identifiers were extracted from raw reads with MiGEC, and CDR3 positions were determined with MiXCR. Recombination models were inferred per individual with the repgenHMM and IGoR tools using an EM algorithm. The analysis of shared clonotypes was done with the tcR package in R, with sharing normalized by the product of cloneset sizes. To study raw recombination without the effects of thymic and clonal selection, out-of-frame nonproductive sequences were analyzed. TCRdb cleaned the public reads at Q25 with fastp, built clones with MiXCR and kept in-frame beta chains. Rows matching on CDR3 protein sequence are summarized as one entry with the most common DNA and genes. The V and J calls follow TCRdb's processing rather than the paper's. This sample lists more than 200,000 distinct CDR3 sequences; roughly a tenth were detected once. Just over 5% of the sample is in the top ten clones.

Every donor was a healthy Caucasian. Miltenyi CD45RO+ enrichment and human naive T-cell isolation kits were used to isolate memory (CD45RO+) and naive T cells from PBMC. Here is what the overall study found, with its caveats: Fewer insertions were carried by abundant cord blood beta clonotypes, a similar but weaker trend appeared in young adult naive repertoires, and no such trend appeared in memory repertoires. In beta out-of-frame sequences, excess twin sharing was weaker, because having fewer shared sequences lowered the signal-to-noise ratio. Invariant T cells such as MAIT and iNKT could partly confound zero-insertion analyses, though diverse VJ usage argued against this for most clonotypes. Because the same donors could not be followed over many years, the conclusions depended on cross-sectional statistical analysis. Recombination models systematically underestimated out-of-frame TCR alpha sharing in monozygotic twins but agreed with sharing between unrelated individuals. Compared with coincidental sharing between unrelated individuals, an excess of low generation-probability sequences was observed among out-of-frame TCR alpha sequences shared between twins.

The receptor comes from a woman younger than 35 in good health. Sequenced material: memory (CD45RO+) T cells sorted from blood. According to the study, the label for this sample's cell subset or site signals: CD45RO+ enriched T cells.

The base sequence is TGTGCCAGCAGCGGCCCCTCGCGTGGAACTAGCGGGAGGGATGAGCAGTTCTTC. This sequence encodes CASSGPSRGTSGRDEQFF. The chain employs TRBV9 and TRBJ2-1; 13 junctional bases match TRBD2. Trimmed from V: 3 bases; trimmed from J: 8 bases; junction bases lacking a gene match: 14. The CDR3 measures 18 amino acids from cysteine to phenylalanine. Only the CDR3 region is kept as DNA, spanning 54 bases read in frame from base 1. In the germline V gene, CDR1 corresponds to SGDLS and CDR2 to YYNGEE. With all but the CDR3 taken from the reference TRBV9 and TRBJ2-1 genes, the full variable domain is: DSGVTQTPKHLITATGQRVTLRCSPRSGDLSVYWYQQSLDQGLQFLIQYYNGEERAKGNILERFSAQQFPDLHSELNLSSLELGDSALYFCASSGPSRGTSGRDEQFFGPGTRLTVL.